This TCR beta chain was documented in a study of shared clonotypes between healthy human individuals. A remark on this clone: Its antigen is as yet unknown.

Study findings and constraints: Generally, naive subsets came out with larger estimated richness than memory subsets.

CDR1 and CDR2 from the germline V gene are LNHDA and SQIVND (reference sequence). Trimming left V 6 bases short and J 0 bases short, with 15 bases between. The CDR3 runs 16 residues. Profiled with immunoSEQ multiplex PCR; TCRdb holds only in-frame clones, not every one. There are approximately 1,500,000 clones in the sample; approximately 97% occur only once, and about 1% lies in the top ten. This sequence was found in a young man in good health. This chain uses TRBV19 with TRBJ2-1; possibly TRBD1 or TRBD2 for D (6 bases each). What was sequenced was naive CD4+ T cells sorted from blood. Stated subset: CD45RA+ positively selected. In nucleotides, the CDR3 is TGTGCCAGTAGCAGATTAGGGGGGCGCTCCTACAATGAGCAGTTCTTC. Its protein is CASSRLGGRSYNEQFF.